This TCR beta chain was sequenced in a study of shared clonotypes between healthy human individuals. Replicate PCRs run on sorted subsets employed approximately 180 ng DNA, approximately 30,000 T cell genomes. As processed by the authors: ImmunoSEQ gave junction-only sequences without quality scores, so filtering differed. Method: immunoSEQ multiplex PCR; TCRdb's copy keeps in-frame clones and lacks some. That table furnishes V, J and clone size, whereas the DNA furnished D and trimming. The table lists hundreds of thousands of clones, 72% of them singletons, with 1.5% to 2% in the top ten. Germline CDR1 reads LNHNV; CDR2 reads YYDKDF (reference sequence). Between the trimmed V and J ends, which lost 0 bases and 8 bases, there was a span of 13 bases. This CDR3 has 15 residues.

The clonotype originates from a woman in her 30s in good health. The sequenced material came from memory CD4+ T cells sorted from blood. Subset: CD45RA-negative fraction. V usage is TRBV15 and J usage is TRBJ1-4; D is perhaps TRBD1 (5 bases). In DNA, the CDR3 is TGTGCCACCAGCAGAGACTGGGGGGGGAACGAAAAACTGTTTTTT. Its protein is CATSRDWGGNEKLFF.